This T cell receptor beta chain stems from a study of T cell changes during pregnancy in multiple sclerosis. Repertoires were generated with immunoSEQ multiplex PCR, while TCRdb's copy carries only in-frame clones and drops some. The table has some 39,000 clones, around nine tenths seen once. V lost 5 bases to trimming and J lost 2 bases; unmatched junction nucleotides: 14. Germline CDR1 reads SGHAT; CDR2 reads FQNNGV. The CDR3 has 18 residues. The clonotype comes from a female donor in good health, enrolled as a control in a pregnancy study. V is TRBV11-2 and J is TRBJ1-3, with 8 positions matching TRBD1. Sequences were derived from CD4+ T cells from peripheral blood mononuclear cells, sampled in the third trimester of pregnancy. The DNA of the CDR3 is TGTGCCAGCAGCCCCCGGTGGGACAGGCGCGCTCCTGGAAACACCATATATTTT. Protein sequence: CASSPRWDRRAPGNTIYF.